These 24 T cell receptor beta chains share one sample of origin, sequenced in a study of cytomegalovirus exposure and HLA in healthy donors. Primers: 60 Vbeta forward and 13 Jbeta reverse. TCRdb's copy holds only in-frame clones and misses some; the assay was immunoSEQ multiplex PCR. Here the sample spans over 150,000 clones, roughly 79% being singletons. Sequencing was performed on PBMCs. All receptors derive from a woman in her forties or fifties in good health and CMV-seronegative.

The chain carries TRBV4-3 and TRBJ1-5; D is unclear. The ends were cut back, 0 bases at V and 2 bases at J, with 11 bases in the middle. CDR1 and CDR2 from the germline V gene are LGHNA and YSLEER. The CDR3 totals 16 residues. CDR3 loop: CASSQDPGIGNQPQHF. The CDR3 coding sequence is TGCGCCAGCAGCCAAGATCCGGGGATAGGCAATCAGCCCCAGCATTTT.

DNA of the CDR3: TGTGCCAGCAGCCTAGTCCCGGGACTCCCGGTCACAGATACGCAGTATTTT. It specifies CASSLVPGLPVTDTQYF. This chain joins TRBV9 and TRBJ2-3; D possibly corresponds to TRBD2 (6 bases). Germline V lookup: CDR1 SGDLS, CDR2 YYNGEE. The CDR3 has 17 amino acids. The ends were cut back, 4 bases at V and 2 bases at J, with 20 bases in the middle.

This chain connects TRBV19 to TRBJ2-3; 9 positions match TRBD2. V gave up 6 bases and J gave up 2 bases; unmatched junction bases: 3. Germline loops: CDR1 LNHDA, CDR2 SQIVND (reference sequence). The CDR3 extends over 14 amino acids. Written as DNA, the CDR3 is TGTGCCAGTAGCTCTAGCGGGGACACAGATACGCAGTATTTT. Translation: CASSSSGDTDTQYF.

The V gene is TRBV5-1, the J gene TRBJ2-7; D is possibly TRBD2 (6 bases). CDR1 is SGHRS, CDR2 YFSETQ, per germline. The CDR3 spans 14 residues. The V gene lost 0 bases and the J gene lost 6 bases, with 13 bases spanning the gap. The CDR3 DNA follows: TGCGCCAGCAGCTTGGGACCCGGGGGACGCGAGCAGTACTTC. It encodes CASSLGPGGREQYF.

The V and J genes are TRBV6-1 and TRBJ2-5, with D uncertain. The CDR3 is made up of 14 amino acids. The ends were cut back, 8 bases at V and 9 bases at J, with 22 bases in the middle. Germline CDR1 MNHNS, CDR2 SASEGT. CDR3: CASARSGPNRAQYF. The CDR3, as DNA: TGTGCCAGCGCTCGATCCGGTCCCAACCGAGCCCAGTACTTC.

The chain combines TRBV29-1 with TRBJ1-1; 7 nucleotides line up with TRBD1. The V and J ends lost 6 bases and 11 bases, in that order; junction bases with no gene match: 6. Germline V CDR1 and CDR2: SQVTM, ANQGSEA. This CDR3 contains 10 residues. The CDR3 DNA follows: TGCAGCGTAAAAACAGGGGTTGCTTTCTTT. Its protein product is CSVKTGVAFF. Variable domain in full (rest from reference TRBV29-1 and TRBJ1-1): SAVISQKPSRDICQRGTSLTIQCQVDSQVTMMFWYRQQPGQSLTLIATANQGSEATYESGFVIDKFPISRPNLTFSTLTVSNMSPEDSSIYLCSVKTGVAFFGQGTRLTVV.

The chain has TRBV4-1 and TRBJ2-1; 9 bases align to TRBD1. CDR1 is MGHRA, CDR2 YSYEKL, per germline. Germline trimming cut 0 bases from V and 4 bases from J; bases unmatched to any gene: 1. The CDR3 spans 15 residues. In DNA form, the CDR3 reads TGCGCCAGCAGCCAAGATGGGACAGGGTACAATGAGCAGTTCTTC. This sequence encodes CASSQDGTGYNEQFF.

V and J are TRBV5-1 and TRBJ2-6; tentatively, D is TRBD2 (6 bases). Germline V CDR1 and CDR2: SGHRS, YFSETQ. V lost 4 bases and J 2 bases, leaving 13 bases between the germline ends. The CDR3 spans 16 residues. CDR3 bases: TGCGCCAGCAGCCCTGGTCGCGGGGCTGGGGCCAACGTCCTGACTTTC. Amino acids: CASSPGRGAGANVLTF.

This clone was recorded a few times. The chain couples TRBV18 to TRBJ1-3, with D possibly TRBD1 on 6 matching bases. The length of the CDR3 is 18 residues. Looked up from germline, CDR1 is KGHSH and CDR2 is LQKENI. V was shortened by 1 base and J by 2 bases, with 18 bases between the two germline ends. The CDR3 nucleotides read TGTGCCAGCTCACCACGAGACATTGGGGGCAGGGCTGGAAACACCATATATTTT. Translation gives CASSPRDIGGRAGNTIYF.

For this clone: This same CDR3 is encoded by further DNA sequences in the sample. Here the CDR3 DNA reads TGTGCCAGCAGCTTAGGGCTGGGCGGGACCTACAATGAGCAGTTCTTC. Its translation: CASSLGLGGTYNEQFF. J is TRBJ2-1 and V is TRBV7-9, with D maybe TRBD2 (6 bases). The CDR3 has 16 residues. Deletions cut 1 base from V and 2 bases from J, with 12 bases between. In germline, CDR1 is SEHNR, CDR2 FQNEAQ (reference sequence). Drawing the rest from reference TRBV7-9 and TRBJ2-1, the complete variable domain is DTGVSQNPRHKITKRGQNVTFRCDPISEHNRLYWYRQTLGQGPEFLTYFQNEAQLEKSRLLSDRFSAERPKGSFSTLEIQRTEQGDSAMYLCASSLGLGGTYNEQFFGPGTRLTVL.

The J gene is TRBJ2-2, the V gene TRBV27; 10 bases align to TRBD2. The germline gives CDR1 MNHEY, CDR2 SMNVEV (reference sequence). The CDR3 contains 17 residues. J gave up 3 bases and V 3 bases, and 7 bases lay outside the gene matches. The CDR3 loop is CASSFRQREGYTGELFF. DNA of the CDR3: TGTGCCAGCAGTTTCCGCCAGCGGGAGGGGTACACCGGGGAGCTGTTTTTT.

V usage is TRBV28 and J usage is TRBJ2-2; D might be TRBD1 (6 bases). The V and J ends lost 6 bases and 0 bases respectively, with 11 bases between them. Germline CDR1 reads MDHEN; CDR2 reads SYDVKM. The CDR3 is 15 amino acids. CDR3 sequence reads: CASRQGTANTGELFF. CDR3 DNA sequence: TGTGCCAGCAGACAGGGCACCGCGAACACCGGGGAGCTGTTTTTT.

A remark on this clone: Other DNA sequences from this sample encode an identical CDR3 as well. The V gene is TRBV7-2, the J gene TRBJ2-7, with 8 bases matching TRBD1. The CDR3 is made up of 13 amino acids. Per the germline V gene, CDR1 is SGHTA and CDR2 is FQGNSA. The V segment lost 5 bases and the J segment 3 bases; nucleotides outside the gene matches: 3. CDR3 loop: CASSPGQVYEQYF. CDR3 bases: TGTGCCAGCAGCCCGGGACAGGTCTACGAGCAGTACTTC. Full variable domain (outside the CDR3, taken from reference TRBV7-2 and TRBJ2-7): GAGVSQSPSNKVTEKGKDVELRCDPISGHTALYWYRQSLGQGLEFLIYFQGNSAPDKSGLPSDRFSAERTGGSVSTLTIQRTQQEDSAVYLCASSPGQVYEQYFGPGTRLTVT.

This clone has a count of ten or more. CDR3 loop: CASSSSGGGRETQYF. Written as DNA, the CDR3 is TGTGCCAGCAGCTCCTCCGGCGGAGGGCGAGAGACCCAGTACTTC. The J gene is TRBJ2-5, the V gene TRBV11-2, with D tentatively TRBD2 (6 bases). Trimming stripped 4 bases from V and 4 bases from J, with 16 bases between. In germline, CDR1 is SGHAT, CDR2 FQNNGV. The CDR3 is 15 residues long.

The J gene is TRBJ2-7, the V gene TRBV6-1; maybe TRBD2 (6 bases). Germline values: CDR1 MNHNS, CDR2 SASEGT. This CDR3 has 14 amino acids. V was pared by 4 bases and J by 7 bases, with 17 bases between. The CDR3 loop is CASSGRDVPLEQYF. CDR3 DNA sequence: TGTGCCAGCAGTGGGCGGGATGTCCCTCTGGAGCAGTACTTC.

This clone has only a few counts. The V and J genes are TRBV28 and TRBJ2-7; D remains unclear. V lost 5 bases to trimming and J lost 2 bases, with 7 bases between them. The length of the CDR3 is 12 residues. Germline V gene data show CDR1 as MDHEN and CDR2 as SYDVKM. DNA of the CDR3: TGTGCCAGCAGTCCTGACACCTACGAGCAGTACTTC. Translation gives CASSPDTYEQYF.

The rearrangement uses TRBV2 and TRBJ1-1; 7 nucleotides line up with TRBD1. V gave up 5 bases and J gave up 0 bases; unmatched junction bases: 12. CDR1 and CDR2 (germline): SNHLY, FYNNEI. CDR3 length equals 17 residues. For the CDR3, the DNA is TGTGCCAGCAGTAAAGACAGGGTGGGAGTTGTGAACACTGAAGCTTTCTTT. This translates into CASSKDRVGVVNTEAFF.

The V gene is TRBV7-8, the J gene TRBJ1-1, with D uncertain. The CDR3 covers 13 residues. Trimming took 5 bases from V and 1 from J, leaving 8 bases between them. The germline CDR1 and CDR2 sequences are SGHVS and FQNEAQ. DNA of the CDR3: TGTGCCAGCAGCCGCGCACGGAACACTGAAGCTTTCTTT. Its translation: CASSRARNTEAFF.

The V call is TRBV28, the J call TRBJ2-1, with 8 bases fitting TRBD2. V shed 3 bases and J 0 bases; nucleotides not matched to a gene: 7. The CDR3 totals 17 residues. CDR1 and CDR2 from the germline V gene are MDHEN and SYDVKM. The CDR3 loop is CASSFLAGGSSYNEQFF. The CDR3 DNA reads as TGTGCCAGCAGTTTTCTGGCGGGAGGCAGCTCCTACAATGAGCAGTTCTTC.

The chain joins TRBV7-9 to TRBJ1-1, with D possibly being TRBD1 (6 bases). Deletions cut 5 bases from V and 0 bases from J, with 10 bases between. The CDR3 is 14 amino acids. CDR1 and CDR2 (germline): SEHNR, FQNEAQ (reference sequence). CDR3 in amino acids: CASSRGGMNTEAFF. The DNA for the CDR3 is TGTGCCAGCAGCCGGGGGGGCATGAACACTGAAGCTTTCTTT.

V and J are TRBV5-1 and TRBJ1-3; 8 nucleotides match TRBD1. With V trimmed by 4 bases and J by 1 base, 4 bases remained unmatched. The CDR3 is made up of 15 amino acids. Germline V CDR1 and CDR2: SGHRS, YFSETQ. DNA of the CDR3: TGCGCCAGCAGCCGGACAGGGACGTCTGGAAACACCATATATTTT. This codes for CASSRTGTSGNTIYF.

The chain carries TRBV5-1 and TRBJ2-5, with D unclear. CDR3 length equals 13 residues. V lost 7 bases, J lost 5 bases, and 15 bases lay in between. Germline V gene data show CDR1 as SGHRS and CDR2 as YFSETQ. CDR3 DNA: TGCGCCAGCCGCGCACTTGCGGAGGAGACCCAGTACTTC. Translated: CASRALAEETQYF.

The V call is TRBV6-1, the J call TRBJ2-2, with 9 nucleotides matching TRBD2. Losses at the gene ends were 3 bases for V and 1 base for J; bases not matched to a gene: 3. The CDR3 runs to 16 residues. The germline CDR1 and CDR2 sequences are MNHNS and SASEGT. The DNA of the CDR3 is TGTGCCAGCAGTGACCGGACTAGCGTGAACACCGGGGAGCTGTTTTTT. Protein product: CASSDRTSVNTGELFF.

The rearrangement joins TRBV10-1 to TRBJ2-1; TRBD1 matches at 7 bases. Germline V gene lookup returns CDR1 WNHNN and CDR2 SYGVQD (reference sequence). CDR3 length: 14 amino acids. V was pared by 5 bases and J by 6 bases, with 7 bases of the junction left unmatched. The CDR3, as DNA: TGCGCCAGCAGTTGGGGACAGCTTTCCAATGAGCAGTTCTTC. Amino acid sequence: CASSWGQLSNEQFF.